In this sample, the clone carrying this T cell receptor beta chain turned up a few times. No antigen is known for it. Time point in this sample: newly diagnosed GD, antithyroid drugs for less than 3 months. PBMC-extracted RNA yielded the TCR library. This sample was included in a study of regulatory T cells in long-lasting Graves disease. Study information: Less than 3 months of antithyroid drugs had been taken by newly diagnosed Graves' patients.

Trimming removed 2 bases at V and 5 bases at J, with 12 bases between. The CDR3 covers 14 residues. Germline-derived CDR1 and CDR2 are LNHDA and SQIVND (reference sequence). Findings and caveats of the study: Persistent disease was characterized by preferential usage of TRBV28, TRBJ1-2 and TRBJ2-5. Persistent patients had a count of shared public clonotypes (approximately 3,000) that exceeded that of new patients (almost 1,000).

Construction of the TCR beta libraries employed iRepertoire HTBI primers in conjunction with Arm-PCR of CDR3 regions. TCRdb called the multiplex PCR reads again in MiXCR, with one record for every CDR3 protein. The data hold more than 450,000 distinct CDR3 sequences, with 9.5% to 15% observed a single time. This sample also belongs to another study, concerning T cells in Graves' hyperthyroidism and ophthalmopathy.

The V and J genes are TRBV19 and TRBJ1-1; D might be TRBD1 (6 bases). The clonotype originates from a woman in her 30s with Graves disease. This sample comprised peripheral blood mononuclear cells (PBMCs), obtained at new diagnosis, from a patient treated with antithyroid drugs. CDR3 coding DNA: TGTGCCAGTAGTATAACAGGGATGGGTACTGAAGCTTTCTTT. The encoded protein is CASSITGMGTEAFF. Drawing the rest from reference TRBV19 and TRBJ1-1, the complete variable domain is DGGITQSPKYLFRKEGQNVTLSCEQNLNHDAMYWYRQDPGQGLRLIYYSQIVNDFQKGDIAEGYSVSREKKESFPLTVTSAQKNPTAFYLCASSITGMGTEAFFGQGTRLTVV.